The 6 T cell receptor beta chains given below trace back to one sample, sequenced in a study of blood T cells in healthy people across ages. Primers used in a second PCR of about 6 to 11 cycles were a sample-barcoded 5' primer and a J-beta primer mix. TCRdb re-derived calls from the 5' RACE reads in MiXCR, one entry per CDR3 protein. The sample holds about 590,000 distinct CDR3 sequences, roughly 31% seen once. Sequencing used blood. These receptors were obtained from an elderly woman in good health.

This clonotype was picked up many times. The genes are TRBV7-3 and TRBJ2-2, with 10 bases identical to TRBD2. The CDR3 totals 17 residues. V dropped 4 bases and J dropped 5; count of bases not matched to a gene: 10. Germline V lookup: CDR1 SGHTA, CDR2 FQGTGA. The CDR3 sequence is CASSSFSGGARTGELFF. The CDR3 region has the DNA TGTGCCAGCAGCTCTTTCAGCGGGGGGGCCAGGACCGGGGAGCTGTTTTTT.

This clonotype was seen at least ten times. This chain links TRBV20-1 with TRBJ2-7, with D unclear. V was shortened by 6 bases and J by 2 bases, with 14 bases between the two germline ends. The CDR3 consists of 13 residues. Germline lookup yields CDR1 DFQATT and CDR2 SNEGSKA (reference sequence). CDR3 sequence reads: CSATSPPTYEQYF. The CDR3 DNA is TGCAGTGCCACTTCCCCCCCGACCTACGAGCAGTACTTC.

This clonotype showed up many times. CDR3 amino acids: CSARDLNPPGAEYNYGYTF. The CDR3 DNA reads as TGCAGTGCTAGAGACCTGAACCCCCCCGGAGCTGAGTATAACTATGGCTACACCTTC. The genes are TRBV20-1 and TRBJ1-2; D uncertain. Trimming took 0 bases from V and 1 from J, leaving 24 bases between them. Germline assignment: CDR1 DFQATT and CDR2 SNEGSKA (reference sequence). CDR3 size: 19 residues.

As for this clonotype: This sequence may be a read error, since a much larger clone differs from it by one base. This rearrangement joins TRBV4-3 to TRBJ1-2; tentative D call: TRBD1 (5 bases). The CDR3 totals 17 residues. Germline-derived CDR1 and CDR2 are LGHNA and YSLEER. CDR3 amino acids: CASSQDPGTETNHGYTF. The CDR3 DNA is TGCGCCAGCAGCCAAGATCCCGGGACCGAGACTAACCATGGCTACACCTTC.

The chain couples TRBV6-2 or TRBV6-3 to TRBJ1-1, with D unresolved. The CDR3 runs 11 residues. V lost 7 bases and J lost 6, with 9 bases in between. Germline-derived CDR1 and CDR2 are MNHEY and SVGEGT. In DNA, the CDR3 is TGTGCCAGCACTGACGGTGCTGAAGCTTTCTTT. This sequence encodes CASTDGAEAFF.

Only a few counts were recorded for this clonotype. The chain combines TRBV28 with TRBJ1-1; TRBD1 agrees at 7 bases. The CDR3 length is 15 residues. With V trimmed by 3 bases and J by 6 bases, 10 bases remained unmatched. The germline gives CDR1 MDHEN, CDR2 SYDVKM. The CDR3 DNA follows: TGTGCCAGCAGTTTCGGGCGGTCGGGACAGCCTGAAGCTTTCTTT. It is translated as CASSFGRSGQPEAFF.